The clone carrying this T cell receptor (beta chain) was counted many times. The target antigen is unknown. TCRdb reprocessed the reads via MiXCR and lists one record per CDR3 protein. The top ten clones hold approximately 13% of a sample with 650,000 to 900,000 distinct CDR3 sequences, 32% of them seen once. The sample originates from a study of T cell repertoires in cytomegalovirus infection. Study in general: HLA-B-restricted CMV epitopes that are well studied, plus recently identified HLA-C-restricted ones, were used by the study. Public signatures in TCR beta pointed to CMV infection and matching HLA type.

The study's findings and limits: CMV-specific TCR beta clonotypes restricted by HLA-C were the ones dominating the ex vivo response.

Germline V gives CDR1 SGHVS, CDR2 FNYEAQ. J gave up 8 bases and V 5 bases, and 9 bases lay outside the gene matches. The CDR3 extends over 14 amino acids. The source material was cultured CD8+ T cells from PBMCs, sampled from culture after CMV antigen stimulation. The chain joins TRBV7-6 to TRBJ1-1; 9 bases map to TRBD1. The origin of this receptor is a human donor in good health (CMV status not recorded). Some clones in this sample may be carry-over from other donors' samples. The CDR3 coding sequence is TGTGCCAGCAGCCGGACAGGGGCTGGAATCGAAGCTTTCTTT. Translating it yields CASSRTGAGIEAFF.